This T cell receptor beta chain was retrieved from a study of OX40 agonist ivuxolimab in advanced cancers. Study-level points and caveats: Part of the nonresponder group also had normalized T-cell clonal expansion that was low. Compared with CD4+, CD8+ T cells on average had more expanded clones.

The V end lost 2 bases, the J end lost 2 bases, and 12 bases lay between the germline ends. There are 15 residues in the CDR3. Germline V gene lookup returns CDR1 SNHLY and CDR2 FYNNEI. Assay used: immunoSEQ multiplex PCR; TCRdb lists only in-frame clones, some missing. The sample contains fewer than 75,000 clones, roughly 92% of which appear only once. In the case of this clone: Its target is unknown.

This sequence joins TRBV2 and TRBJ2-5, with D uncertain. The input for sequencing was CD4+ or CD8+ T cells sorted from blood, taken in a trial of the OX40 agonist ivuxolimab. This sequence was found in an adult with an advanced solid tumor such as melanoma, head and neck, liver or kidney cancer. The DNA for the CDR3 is TGTGCCAGCAGTGAACCCCTGGGCAGGCAAGAGACCCAGTACTTC. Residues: CASSEPLGRQETQYF.